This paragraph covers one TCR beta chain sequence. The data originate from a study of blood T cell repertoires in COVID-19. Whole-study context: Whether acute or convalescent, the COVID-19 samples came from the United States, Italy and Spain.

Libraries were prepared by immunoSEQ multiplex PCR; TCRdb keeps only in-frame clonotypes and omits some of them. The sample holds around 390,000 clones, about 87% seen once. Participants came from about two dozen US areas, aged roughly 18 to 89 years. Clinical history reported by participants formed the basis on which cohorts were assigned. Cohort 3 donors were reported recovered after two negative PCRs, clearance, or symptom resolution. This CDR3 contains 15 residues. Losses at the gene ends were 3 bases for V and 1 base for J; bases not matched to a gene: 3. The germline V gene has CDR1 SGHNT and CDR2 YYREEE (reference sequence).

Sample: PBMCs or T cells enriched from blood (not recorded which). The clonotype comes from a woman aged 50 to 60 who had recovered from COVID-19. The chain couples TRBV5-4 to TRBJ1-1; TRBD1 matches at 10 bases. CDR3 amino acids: CASSWGQGKNTEAFF. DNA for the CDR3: TGTGCCAGCAGCTGGGGACAGGGGAAGAACACTGAAGCTTTCTTT.